The present T cell receptor (beta chain) was sequenced within a study of shared clonotypes between healthy human individuals (dated by TCRdb to 2019 to 2021). For the wider study: A couple of women and a few men aged 18 to 49 years were included in the cohort. Per donor, three plates each were used for CD4 naive and CD4 memory, two for CD8 naive, and one for CD8 memory. Each donor's leukapheresis produced roughly between roughly 0.9 and 9 billion PBMCs. Libraries were prepared and TCR repertoires were sequenced by different laboratories using diverse techniques, in order to increase sequencing depth and limit assay-specific biases. To estimate repertoire size and how much clonotypes are shared between individuals, the study performed deep sequencing of blood TCR repertoires from roughly five healthy adults.

Per the germline V gene, SGHRS is the CDR1 and YFSETQ is the CDR2. The CDR3 numbers 15 residues from cysteine through phenylalanine. Only the CDR3 portion is preserved as DNA: 45 bases, with reading frame beginning at the first base. V is trimmed back by 0 bases and J by 11 bases, and the junction contains 12 bases that no gene match accounts for. Concerning this clone: Its antigen is not yet known. Base qualities were left out, and no much larger clone turns up one base away.

What the study reported, not specific to this receptor: Higher generation probabilities were observed for clonotypes shared by all four sorted-subset donors than for non-shared clonotypes. Sampling was restricted to blood, and TCR repertoires in tissue are likely to differ from TCR repertoires in blood. Incomplete sequencing was indicated by rarefaction of sorted-subset datasets, despite the large sequencing depth. The small number of donors limited the genetic and exposure-history diversity represented. Pairwise subsampling led to the expectation that sequencing depth would affect the degree of clonotype sharing among donors. Larger estimated clonotype richness was generally found for naive subsets than for memory subsets. Approximately 5% of naive CD4, approximately 3.7% of naive CD8, 2.3% of memory CD4, and roughly 0.4% of memory CD8 clonotypes were shared across several donors.

Donors were healthy HIV-negative adults with no recently reported acute infections or vaccinations. Only Caucasian adults living in Nashville, Tennessee, USA were represented among the donors. CD4+ T cells were enriched by magnetic negative selection, after which naive cells were positively selected on CD45RA and the negative fraction was taken as the memory subset. After blood collection by leukapheresis, PBMCs were isolated using Ficoll-Histopaque density gradient centrifugation and then cryopreserved in the vapor phase of liquid nitrogen. Analytical flow cytometry was used to check the purity and quantity of every magnetically sorted T cell population. Genomic DNA was isolated from each sorted fraction and quantified by UV absorbance on a Nanodrop 2000c. Using the deep immunoSEQ assay, TCR CDR3 regions were amplified from genomic DNA by multiplex PCR. Genomic DNA extracted from each cell subset was distributed evenly over all wells of several immunoSEQ 96-well plates, and each plate served as one replicate. For sorted subsets, roughly 200 ng of genomic DNA, equivalent to around 29,000 T cell genomes, went into each replicate PCR. Purified libraries were quantified with a Qubit 3.0 fluorometer, sized on a Bioanalyzer 2100, and re-quantified with the KAPA Library Quantification kit. Every immunoSEQ 96-well plate was sequenced on a dedicated single-read 150-cycle Illumina NextSeq 550 flow cell. The study's processing was this. Because the immunoSEQ output held only junctional sequences and lacked quality scores, the filtering could not match the filtering applied to full-length reads. To assign V/J genes and CDR3, sequences were annotated against IMGT germline references using PyIR, a Python wrapper for IgBLAST v1.9. Any read was removed if the V/J assignment was weak (E-value above 1e-6), the CDR3 was missing, or the read contained stop codons, out-of-frame junctions, or ambiguous translated residues. V3J clonotypes were defined as sequences sharing the same inferred V gene, J gene, and CDR3 amino acid sequence. Percentage overlap between repertoires was calculated by dividing the number of shared unique clonotypes by the size of the smaller repertoire. Richness of each repertoire was evaluated using RTK rarefaction, the Chao1 estimator, and Recon v2.1 estimates of unobserved clonotypes. OLGA was used to compute generation probabilities for all TCRbeta clonotypes that the gDNA method yielded from a handful of donors. Not all clones reach the TCRdb copy of this immuneACCESS table, which keeps in-frame sequences only. Checked studies attribute under half of the gap to unresolved V genes and leave the rest unexplained. The DNA gave D and trimming, while V, J and clone size come from that table. Counted in this sample were about 360,000 clones; roughly 70% of them appeared once. The ten largest clones add up to about 10% of the sample.

The chain is made from TRBV5-1 and TRBJ2-5; TRBD2 aligns with 8 central bases. Source material: memory CD4+ T cells sorted from blood. What this sample's cell subset or site label stands for: CD45RA-negative fraction. This TCR came from a man younger than 45 in good health. The CDR3 protein is CASSLDGTSIQEQYF. The nucleotide sequence reads as follows: TGCGCCAGCAGCTTGGATGGGACTAGTATCCAAGAGCAGTACTTC.